What follows is one T cell receptor (beta chain) and its context. Its antigen is as yet unknown. The method was immunoSEQ multiplex PCR; TCRdb's version includes in-frame clones alone and lacks a portion of them. This table holds roughly 110,000 clones, about nine tenths found once. This CDR3 comprises 14 residues. Trimming removed 2 bases from V and 7 bases from J, with 11 bases in between. Per the germline V gene, CDR1 is SGHVS and CDR2 is FQNEAQ. These data are taken from a study of cytomegalovirus exposure and HLA in healthy donors. Across the study: It was reported in a later analysis that the 100 to 150 validation repertoires used the same platform as the 666 first-cohort repertoires. General study findings and limits: In the roughly 130 validation repertoires, a later analysis found that first-cohort TCR clusters tended to co-occur. The listing of 150 to 200 TCR beta chains classed them as cytomegalovirus-associated. Accounts indicate the classifier identified cytomegalovirus status with strong specificity and sensitivity.

The V gene is TRBV7-8, the J gene TRBJ2-2; a weak D match, TRBD1 (6 bases). Sample: PBMCs. This clonotype was sampled from a woman between 18 and 30 years old in good health and CMV-seropositive. The CDR3 protein is CASSLSHRDGELFF. As DNA, the CDR3 is TGTGCCAGCAGCTTATCCCACAGGGACGGGGAGCTGTTTTTT.